This TCR beta chain was profiled in a study of blood T cell repertoires in COVID-19. As for the study in general: Acute-phase and convalescent COVID-19 samples originated in the United States, Italy and Spain. T cells, B-cell-depleted T cells, or PBMCs supplied cDNA or gDNA.

Per the study methods: How many nucleated cells were present was estimated from reference gene primer amplification. TCRdb's copy holds only in-frame clones and misses some; the assay was immunoSEQ multiplex PCR. Clone size and V and J calls were adopted from that table, with D and trimming inferred from the DNA. The sample lists approximately 70,000 clones, 70% to 90% occurring once. The germline V gene has CDR1 SQVTM and CDR2 ANQGSEA. The CDR3 extends over 11 amino acids. Trimming left V 7 bases short and J 5 bases short, with 12 bases between. Patients in Seattle were enrolled during active infection, then followed longitudinally.

The clonotype originates from a woman aged 45-60 years with COVID-19, enrolled during active disease. Material: peripheral blood. The chain joins TRBV29-1 to TRBJ2-7, with D tentatively TRBD1 (6 bases). The CDR3 bases are TGCAGCGGCAGGGGTTCGGACGAGCAGTACTTC. Amino acid sequence: CSGRGSDEQYF.